Below, one T cell receptor (beta chain) is given with its context. The target antigen is unknown. These data come from a study of T-cell memory formation after mild COVID-19. Background on the study: TCR clusters largely stayed donor specific. General observations from the study: For contracting clones, CD4+ ones sat mainly in CM and EM, CD8+ in EMRA. Day 15 to 85 contracting clones showed balanced CD4/CD8; later expanders leaned CD4+.

TCR alpha and TCR beta cDNA libraries carrying sample barcodes and UMIs were produced by 5'RACE using constant-segment primers. TCRdb reanalysed the 5' RACE reads using MiXCR and keeps one entry per CDR3 protein. The table has around 470,000 distinct CDR3 sequences, around 20% seen once. The specimen sequenced was PBMCs or a T cell subset sorted from them (not recorded which). This receptor was taken from an adult woman who had mild COVID-19 (a few samples of this study predate the infection). Cell type and time point are not known.

This CDR3 is CASSQLRFNQETQYF. The CDR3 DNA follows: TGCGCCAGCAGCCAACTTCGGTTTAACCAAGAGACCCAGTACTTC. The rearrangement joins TRBV4-1 to TRBJ2-5; D uncertain. Trimming cost V 2 bases and J 0 bases, with 10 bases left between them. CDR1 is MGHRA, CDR2 YSYEKL, per germline. CDR3 length equals 15 residues.